Listed below are T cell receptor beta chains from one sample, sequenced in a study of T cells in Graves' hyperthyroidism and ophthalmopathy. In TCRdb, the multiplex PCR reads were re-called with MiXCR into one record per CDR3 protein. This table holds 600,000 to 900,000 distinct CDR3 sequences, about 17% found once. Source material: blood. Receptors were obtained from a man aged 18 to 35 with Graves' hyperthyroidism. Each CDR3 is given with its conserved first and last residue. A D gene is named only where the DNA matches it firmly. Clone sizes are given selectively: once, few, many, or a class where the clone is expanded.

clone_size,j_call,d_call,v_call,cdr3_nt,cdr3_aa
NA,TRBJ2-7,NA,TRBV5-4,TGTGCCAGCAGCGCAACAGGGCTGGAGCAGTACTTC,CASSATGLEQYF
many,TRBJ2-1,TRBD1,TRBV5-6,TGTGCCAGCAGCTTGGTTCCCGGGACAGGGCTCGAAGATGAGCAGTTCTTC,CASSLVPGTGLEDEQFF
NA,TRBJ1-3,NA,TRBV7-2,TGTGCCAGCAGCCCATCCCCCCGCAGGCGAGGAAACACCATATATTTT,CASSPSPRRRGNTIYF
many,TRBJ2-3,NA,TRBV12-3/TRBV12-4,TGTGCCAGCAGTTTAGAGGGGGAATTCACAGATACGCAGTATTTT,CASSLEGEFTDTQYF
few,TRBJ1-2,NA,TRBV5-1,TGCGCCAGCAGCTTGTTCCCACACTATGGCTACACCTTC,CASSLFPHYGYTF
many,TRBJ2-2,TRBD2,TRBV28,TGTGCCGCTCGGAGGAGCGGGGACACCGGGGAGCTGTTTTTT,CAARRSGDTGELFF
few,TRBJ2-7,TRBD2,TRBV2,TGTGCCAGCAGTGATGGCGGGACTACGAAGCAGTACTTC,CASSDGGTTKQYF
many,TRBJ1-5,NA,TRBV2,TGTGCCAGCAGTGGGGGGGACAATCAGCCCCAGCATTTT,CASSGGDNQPQHF
NA,TRBJ2-7,NA,TRBV15,TGTGCCACCAGCAGAGATCGTAAGAAGGGGCGATACGAGCAGTACTTC,CATSRDRKKGRYEQYF
many,TRBJ1-1,NA,TRBV27,TGTGCCAGCAGTTTACGGGCTGGGAGGAAAAGGAACACTGAAGCTTTCTTT,CASSLRAGRKRNTEAFF
many,TRBJ2-3,TRBD2,TRBV28,TGTGCCAGCAGTTCCTGGACTAGCGGGAGCCGTTCAGATACGCAGTATTTT,CASSSWTSGSRSDTQYF
few,TRBJ2-7,TRBD2,TRBV9,TGTGCCAGCAGCGTAGGGGAGCGGGAGGGCTACGAGCAGTACTTC,CASSVGEREGYEQYF
few,TRBJ2-5,TRBD2,TRBV29-1,TGCAGCGTTGGGGGGGAGGGGAGGCGGCAAGAGACCCAGTACTTC,CSVGGEGRRQETQYF